This T cell receptor (beta chain) was retrieved from a study of blood T cell repertoires in COVID-19. Across the whole study: Both acute and convalescent COVID-19 samples were obtained from the United States, Italy and Spain. PBMCs, B-cell-depleted T cells, or T cells provided the cDNA or gDNA that made up the material.

This clone has just one count. The CDR3 runs 15 residues. Trimming removed 0 bases from V and 5 bases from J, with 13 bases in between. Germline V gene data show CDR1 as MGHRA and CDR2 as YSYEKL. Authors' data handling: Reference gene primers were amplified, and this amplification served to estimate nucleated cell counts. This table comes from immunoSEQ multiplex PCR, and its TCRdb copy is limited to in-frame clones, with some not included. V and J calls and clone size are given by that table; D and trimming were obtained from the DNA. The repertoire has about 220,000 clones, 85% of them found once; the top ten carry 2% to 3%. Followed longitudinally, the Seattle patients had been enrolled during active infection.

The genes are TRBV4-1 and TRBJ1-2, with D possibly being TRBD1 (5 bases). Sequencing used peripheral blood. This receptor was taken from a woman in her 70s with COVID-19, enrolled during active disease. The CDR3 coding sequence is TGCGCCAGCAGCCAAGAGGTCAGGGCTATATATGGCTACACCTTC. The encoded protein is CASSQEVRAIYGYTF.